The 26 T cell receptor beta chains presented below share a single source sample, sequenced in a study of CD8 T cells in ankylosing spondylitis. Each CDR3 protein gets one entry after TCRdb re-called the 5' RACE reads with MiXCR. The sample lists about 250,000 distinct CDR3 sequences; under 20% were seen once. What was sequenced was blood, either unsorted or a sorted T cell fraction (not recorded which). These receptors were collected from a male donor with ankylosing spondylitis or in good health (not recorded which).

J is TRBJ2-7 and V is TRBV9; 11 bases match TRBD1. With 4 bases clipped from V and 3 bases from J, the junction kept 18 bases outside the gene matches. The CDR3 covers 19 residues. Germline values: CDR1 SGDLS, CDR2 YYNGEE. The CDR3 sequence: CASSPLLGTGGNIIYEQYF. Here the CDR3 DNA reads TGTGCCAGCAGCCCACTCCTCGGGACAGGGGGTAATATTATCTACGAGCAGTACTTC.

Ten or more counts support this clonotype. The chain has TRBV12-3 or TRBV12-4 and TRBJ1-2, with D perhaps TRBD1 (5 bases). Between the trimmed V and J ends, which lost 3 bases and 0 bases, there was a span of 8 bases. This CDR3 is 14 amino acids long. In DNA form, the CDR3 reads TGTGCCAGCAGTTTCGGGGGTGCTAACTATGGCTACACCTTC. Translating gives CASSFGGANYGYTF.

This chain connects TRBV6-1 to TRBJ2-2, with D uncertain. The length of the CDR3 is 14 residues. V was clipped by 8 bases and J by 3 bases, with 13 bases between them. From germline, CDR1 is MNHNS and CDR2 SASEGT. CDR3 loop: CASCGDVYTGELFF. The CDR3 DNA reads TGTGCCAGCTGCGGTGACGTCTACACCGGGGAGCTGTTTTTT.

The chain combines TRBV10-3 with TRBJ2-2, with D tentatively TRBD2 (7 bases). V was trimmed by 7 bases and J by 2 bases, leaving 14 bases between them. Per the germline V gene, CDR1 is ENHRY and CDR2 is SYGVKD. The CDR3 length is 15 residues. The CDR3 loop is CAITLGGANTGELFF. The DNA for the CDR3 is TGTGCCATCACACTAGGGGGGGCCAACACCGGGGAGCTGTTTTTT.

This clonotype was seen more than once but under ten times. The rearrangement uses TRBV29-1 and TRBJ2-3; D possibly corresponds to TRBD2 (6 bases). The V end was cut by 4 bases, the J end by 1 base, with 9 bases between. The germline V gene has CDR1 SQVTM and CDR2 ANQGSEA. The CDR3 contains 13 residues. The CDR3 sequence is CSVAASGTDTQYF. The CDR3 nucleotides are TGCAGCGTTGCGGCTAGCGGCACAGATACGCAGTATTTT.

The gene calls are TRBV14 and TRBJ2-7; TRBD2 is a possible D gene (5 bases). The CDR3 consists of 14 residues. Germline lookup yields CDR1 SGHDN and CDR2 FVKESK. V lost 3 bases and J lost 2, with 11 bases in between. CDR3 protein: CASSQTTIPYEQYF. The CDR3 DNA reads TGTGCCAGCAGCCAGACTACGATTCCCTACGAGCAGTACTTC.

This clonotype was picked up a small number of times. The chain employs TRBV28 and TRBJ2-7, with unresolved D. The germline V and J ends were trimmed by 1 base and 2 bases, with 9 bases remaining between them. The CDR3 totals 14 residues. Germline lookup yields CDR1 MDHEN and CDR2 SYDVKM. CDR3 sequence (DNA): TGTGCCAGCAGTTTATCACACCTTACCTACGAGCAGTACTTC. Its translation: CASSLSHLTYEQYF.

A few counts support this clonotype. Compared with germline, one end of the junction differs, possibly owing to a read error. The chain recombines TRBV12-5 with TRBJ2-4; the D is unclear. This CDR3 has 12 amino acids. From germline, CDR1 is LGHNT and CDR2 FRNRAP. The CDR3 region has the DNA TGTGCTAGTGGTTTAACAGACCTTCTTTTAGGCTTC. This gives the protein CASGLTDLLLGF.

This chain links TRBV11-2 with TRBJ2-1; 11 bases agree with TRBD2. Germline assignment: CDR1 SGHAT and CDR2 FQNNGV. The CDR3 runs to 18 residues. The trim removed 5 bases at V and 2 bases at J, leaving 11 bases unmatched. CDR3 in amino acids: CASSLYLTSGSPYNEQFF. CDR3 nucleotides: TGTGCCAGCAGCCTCTACCTTACTAGCGGGAGTCCCTACAATGAGCAGTTCTTC.

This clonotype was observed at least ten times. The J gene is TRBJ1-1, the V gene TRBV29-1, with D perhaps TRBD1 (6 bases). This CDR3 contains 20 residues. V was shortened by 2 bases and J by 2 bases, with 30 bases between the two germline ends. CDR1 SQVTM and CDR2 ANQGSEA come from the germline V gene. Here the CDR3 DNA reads TGCAGCGTTGAAATGCTGATTACAGGGTGGGGTTATGGGGGAAACACTGAAGCTTTCTTT. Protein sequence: CSVEMLITGWGYGGNTEAFF.

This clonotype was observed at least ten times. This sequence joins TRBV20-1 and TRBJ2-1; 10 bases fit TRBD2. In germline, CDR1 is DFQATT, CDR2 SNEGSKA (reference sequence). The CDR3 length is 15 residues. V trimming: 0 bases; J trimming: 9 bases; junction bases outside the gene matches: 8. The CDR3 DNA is TGCAGTGCTAGAGATTATGCTAGCGGGAGCCCTGAGCAGTTCTTC. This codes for CSARDYASGSPEQFF.

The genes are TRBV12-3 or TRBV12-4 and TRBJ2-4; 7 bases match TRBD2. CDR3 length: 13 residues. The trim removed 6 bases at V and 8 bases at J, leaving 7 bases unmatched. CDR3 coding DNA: TGTGCCAGCAGACCTGGACTAGTTGACATTCAGTACTTC. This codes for CASRPGLVDIQYF.

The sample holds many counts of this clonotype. The CDR3 reads CASSPGTIYEQYF. For the CDR3, the DNA is TGCGCCAGCAGCCCGGGAACCATCTACGAGCAGTACTTC. J is TRBJ2-7 and V is TRBV5-1; D may be TRBD2 (5 bases). V was shortened by 4 bases and J by 3 bases, with 11 bases between the two germline ends. The CDR3 has 13 residues. Germline CDR1 is SGHRS and CDR2 is YFSETQ. Full variable domain (remainder filled in from reference TRBV5-1 and TRBJ2-7): KAGVTQTPRYLIKTRGQQVTLSCSPISGHRSVSWYQQTPGQGLQFLFEYFSETQRNKGNFPGRFSGRQFSNSRSEMNVSTLELGDSALYLCASSPGTIYEQYFGPGTRLTVT.

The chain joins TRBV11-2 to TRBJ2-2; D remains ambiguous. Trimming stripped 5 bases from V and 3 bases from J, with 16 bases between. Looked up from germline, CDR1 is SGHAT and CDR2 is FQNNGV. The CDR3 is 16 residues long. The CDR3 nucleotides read TGTGCCAGCAGCCAACCCCCAGCCTTATACACCGGGGAGCTGTTTTTT. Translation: CASSQPPALYTGELFF.

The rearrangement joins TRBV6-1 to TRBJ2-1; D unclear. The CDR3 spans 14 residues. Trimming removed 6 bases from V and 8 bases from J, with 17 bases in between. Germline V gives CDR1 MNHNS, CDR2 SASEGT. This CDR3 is CASSLGWVGYEQFF. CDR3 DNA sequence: TGTGCCAGCAGCCTAGGGTGGGTTGGGTATGAGCAGTTCTTC.

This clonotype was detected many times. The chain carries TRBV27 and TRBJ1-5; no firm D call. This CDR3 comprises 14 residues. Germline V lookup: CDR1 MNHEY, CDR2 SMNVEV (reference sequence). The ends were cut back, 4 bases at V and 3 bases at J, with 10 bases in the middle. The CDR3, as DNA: TGTGCCAGCAGTTCTACAGCCTACAATCAGCCCCAGCATTTT. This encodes CASSSTAYNQPQHF.

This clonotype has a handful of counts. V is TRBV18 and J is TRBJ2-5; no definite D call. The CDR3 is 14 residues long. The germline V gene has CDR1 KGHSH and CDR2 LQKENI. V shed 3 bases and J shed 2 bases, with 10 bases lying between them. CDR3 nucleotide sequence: TGTGCCAGCTCACCTGTCCAGGATCAAGAGACCCAGTACTTC. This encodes CASSPVQDQETQYF.

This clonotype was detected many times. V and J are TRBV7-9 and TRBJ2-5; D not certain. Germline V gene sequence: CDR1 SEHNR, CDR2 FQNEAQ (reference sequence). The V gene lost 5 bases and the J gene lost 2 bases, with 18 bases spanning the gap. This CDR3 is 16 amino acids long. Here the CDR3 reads CASSPVWAGQQETQYF. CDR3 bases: TGTGCCAGCAGCCCGGTATGGGCAGGTCAACAAGAGACCCAGTACTTC.

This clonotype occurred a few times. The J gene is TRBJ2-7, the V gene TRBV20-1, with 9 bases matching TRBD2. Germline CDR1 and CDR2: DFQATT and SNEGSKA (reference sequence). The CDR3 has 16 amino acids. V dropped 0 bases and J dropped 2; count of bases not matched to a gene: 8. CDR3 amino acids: CSARDSIAGVTYEQYF. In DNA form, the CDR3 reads TGCAGTGCTAGAGATTCTATAGCGGGAGTAACCTACGAGCAGTACTTC.

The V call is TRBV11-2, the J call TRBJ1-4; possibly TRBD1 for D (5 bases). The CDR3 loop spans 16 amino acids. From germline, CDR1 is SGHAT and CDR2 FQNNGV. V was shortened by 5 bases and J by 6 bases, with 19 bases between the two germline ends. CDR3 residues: CASSRSGRGIDEKLFF. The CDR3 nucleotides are TGTGCCAGCAGCCGCTCAGGGCGAGGGATAGATGAAAAACTGTTTTTT.

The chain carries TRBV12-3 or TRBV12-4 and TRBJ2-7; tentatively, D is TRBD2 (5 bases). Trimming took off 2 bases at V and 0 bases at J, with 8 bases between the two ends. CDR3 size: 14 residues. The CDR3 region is CASSLLRDSYEQYF. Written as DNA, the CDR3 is TGTGCCAGCAGTTTACTTCGGGACTCCTACGAGCAGTACTTC.

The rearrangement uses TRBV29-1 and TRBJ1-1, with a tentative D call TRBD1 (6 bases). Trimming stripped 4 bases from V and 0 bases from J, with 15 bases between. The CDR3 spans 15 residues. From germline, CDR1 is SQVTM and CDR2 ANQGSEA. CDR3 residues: CSVAGQSKMNTEAFF. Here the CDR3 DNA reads TGCAGCGTTGCCGGACAGTCGAAGATGAACACTGAAGCTTTCTTT.

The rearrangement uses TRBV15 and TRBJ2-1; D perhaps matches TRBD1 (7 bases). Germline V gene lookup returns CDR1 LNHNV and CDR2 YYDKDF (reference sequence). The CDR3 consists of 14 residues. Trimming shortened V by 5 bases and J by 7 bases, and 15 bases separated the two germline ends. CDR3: CATSAPGGRNEQFF. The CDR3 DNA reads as TGTGCCACCAGCGCCCCAGGGGGGCGGAATGAGCAGTTCTTC.

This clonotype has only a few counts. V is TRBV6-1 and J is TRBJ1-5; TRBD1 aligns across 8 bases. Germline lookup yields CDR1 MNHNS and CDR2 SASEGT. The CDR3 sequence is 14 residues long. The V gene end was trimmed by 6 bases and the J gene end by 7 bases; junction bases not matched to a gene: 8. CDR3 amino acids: CASRGQGPGQPQHF. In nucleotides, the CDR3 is TGTGCCAGCAGAGGACAGGGTCCGGGACAGCCCCAGCATTTT.

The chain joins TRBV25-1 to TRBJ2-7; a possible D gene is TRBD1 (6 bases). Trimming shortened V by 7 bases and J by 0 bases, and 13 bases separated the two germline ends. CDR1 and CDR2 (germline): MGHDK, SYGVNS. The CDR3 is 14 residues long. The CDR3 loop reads CASKGQTSSYEQYF. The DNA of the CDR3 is TGTGCCAGCAAGGGACAAACGAGCTCCTACGAGCAGTACTTC.

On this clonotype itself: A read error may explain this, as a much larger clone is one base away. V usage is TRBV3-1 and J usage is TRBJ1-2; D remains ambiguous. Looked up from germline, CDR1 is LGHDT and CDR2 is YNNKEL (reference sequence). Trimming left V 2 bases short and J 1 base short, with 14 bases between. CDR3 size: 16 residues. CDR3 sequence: CASSQLPDPVNYGYTF. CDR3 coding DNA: TGTGCCAGCAGCCAATTGCCGGACCCGGTTAACTATGGCTACACCTTC.